The clone carrying this T cell receptor (gamma chain) has at least ten counts. TCRdb reprocessed the multiplex PCR reads through CATT. The sample includes roughly 2,500 gamma-chain clones, approximately 12% of them seen just once. The source of the sample is a study of gamma delta lymphoproliferative disorders and STAT genes. Looking at the study overall: This Tgammadelta LGLL cohort mixed symptomatic disease with indolent courses.

Sequencing used genomic DNA taken from PBMCs of patients and controls. CDR1 is VENAVY and CDR2 is YDSYNSRV in the germline V gene. There are 11 residues in the CDR3. V was pared by 3 bases and J by 8 bases, with 4 bases of the junction left unmatched. The receptor's source is a human donor with gamma-delta T-cell large granular lymphocyte leukemia. Sequences were obtained from blood. The chain has TRGV8 and TRGJ1 or TRGJ2. TCRdb leaves out the J gene; it was filled in here by matching the DNA to germline. The DNA of the CDR3 is TGTGCCACCTGGGATGGGAATAAGAAACTCTTT. This encodes CATWDGNKKLF.